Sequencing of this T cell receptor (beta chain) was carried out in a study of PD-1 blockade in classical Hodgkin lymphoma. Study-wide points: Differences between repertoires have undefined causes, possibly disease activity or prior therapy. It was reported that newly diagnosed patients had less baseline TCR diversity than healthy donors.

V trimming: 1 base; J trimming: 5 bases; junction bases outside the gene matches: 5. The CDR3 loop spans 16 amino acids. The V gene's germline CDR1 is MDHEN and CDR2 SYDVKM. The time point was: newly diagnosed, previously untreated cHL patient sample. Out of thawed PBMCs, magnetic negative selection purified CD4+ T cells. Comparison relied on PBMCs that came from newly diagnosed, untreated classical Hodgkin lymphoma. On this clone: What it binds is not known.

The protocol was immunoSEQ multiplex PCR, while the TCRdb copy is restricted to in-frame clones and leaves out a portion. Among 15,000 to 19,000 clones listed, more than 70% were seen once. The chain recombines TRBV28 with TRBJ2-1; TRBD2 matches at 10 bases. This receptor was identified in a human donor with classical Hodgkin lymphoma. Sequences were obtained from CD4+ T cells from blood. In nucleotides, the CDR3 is TGTGCCAGCAGTTTATACACTAGCGGGAAAGACAATGAGCAGTTCTTC. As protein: CASSLYTSGKDNEQFF.